Below, 6 T cell receptor beta chains from the same sample are listed, as sequenced in a study of T cells in localized non-small cell lung cancer. Here immunoSEQ multiplex PCR was the method, and the copy in TCRdb shows in-frame clones only, minus some. Here the sample spans approximately 15,000 clones, 85% to 90% being singletons. The specimen was peripheral blood, collected before any cancer treatment. The receptors here all came from a female donor aged 60 or older with stage I squamous cell lung carcinoma.

The chain couples TRBV27 to TRBJ2-5; the match to TRBD1 covers 7 bases. V lost 5 bases and J lost 4; bases outside the gene matches: 7. This CDR3 has 14 residues. Germline-derived CDR1 and CDR2 are MNHEY and SMNVEV (reference sequence). CDR3 DNA: TGTGCCAGCAGTCCCCGGACAGGAGGAGAGACCCAGTACTTC. It translates to CASSPRTGGETQYF.

The chain combines TRBV27 with TRBJ1-6; D is possibly TRBD1 (5 bases). CDR1 is MNHEY, CDR2 SMNVEV, per germline (reference sequence). Trimming took off 6 bases at V and 8 bases at J, with 14 bases between the two ends. The CDR3 spans 14 residues. CDR3 sequence (DNA): TGTGCCAGCAGCCCCGGGACGGCTGATTCACCCCTCCACTTT. It yields the protein CASSPGTADSPLHF.

The V call is TRBV6-4, the J call TRBJ2-2, with D unresolved. This CDR3 region has 15 residues. CDR1 and CDR2 (germline): MRHNA, SNTAGT. Between the trimmed V and J ends, which lost 0 bases and 4 bases, there was a span of 9 bases. The CDR3: CASSDSATSTGELFF. The CDR3 DNA reads as TGTGCCAGCAGTGACTCGGCCACCTCCACCGGGGAGCTGTTTTTT.

The chain recombines TRBV7-9 with TRBJ1-4; D is perhaps TRBD1 (6 bases). This CDR3 comprises 15 residues. Germline V gene data show CDR1 as SEHNR and CDR2 as FQNEAQ (reference sequence). V lost 5 bases and J lost 4, with 14 bases in between. CDR3 sequence reads: CASSALTGLNEKLFF. DNA of the CDR3: TGTGCCAGCAGCGCCCTGACAGGCCTTAATGAAAAACTGTTTTTT.

The genes are TRBV28 and TRBJ2-5; no reliable D call. Germline V lookup: CDR1 MDHEN, CDR2 SYDVKM. The CDR3 is 10 residues long. V was clipped by 6 bases and J by 5 bases, with 4 bases between them. For the CDR3, the DNA is TGTGCCAGCAGAGGGGAGACCCAGTACTTC. This sequence encodes CASRGETQYF.

The chain joins TRBV4-1 to TRBJ1-2; D might be TRBD1 (6 bases). Trimming left V 4 bases short and J 7 bases short, with 19 bases between. Germline V CDR1 and CDR2: MGHRA, YSYEKL. The CDR3 has 15 residues. The CDR3 coding sequence is TGCGCCAGCAGCCCGCCGACGAACAGGGACTTTGGCTACACCTTC. Protein: CASSPPTNRDFGYTF.